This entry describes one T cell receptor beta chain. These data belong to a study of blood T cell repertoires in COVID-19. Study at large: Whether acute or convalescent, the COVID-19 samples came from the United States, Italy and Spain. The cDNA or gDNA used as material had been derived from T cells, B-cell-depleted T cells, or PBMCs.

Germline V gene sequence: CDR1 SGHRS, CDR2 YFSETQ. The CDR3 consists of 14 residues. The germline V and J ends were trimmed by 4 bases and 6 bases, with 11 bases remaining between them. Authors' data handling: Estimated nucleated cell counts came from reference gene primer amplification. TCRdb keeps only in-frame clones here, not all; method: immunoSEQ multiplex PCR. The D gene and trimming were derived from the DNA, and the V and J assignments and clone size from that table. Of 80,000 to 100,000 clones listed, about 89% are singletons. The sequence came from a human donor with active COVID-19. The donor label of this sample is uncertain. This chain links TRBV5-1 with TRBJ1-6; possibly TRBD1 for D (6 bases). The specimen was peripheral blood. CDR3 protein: CASSPAGANSPLHF. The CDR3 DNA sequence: TGCGCCAGCAGCCCCGCGGGGGCTAATTCACCCCTCCACTTT.